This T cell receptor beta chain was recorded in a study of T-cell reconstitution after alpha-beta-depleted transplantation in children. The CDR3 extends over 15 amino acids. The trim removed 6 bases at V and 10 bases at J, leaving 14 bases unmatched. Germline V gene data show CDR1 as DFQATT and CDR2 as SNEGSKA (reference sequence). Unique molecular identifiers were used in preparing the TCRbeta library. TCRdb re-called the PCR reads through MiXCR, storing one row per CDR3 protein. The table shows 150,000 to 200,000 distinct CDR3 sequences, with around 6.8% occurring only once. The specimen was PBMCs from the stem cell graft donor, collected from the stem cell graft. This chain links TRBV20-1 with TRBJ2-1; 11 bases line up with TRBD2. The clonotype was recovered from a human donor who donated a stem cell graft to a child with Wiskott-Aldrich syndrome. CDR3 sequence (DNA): TGCAGTGCCGATCTCTTAGCGGGGGGGTCCTTGGAGCAGTTCTTC. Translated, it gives CSADLLAGGSLEQFF.